Following are 24 T cell receptor beta chains from one sample sequenced in a study of CD8+CD57+ T cells in acquired aplastic anemia (dated by TCRdb to 2016 to 2019). Reads for this sample came from an Illumina HiSeq 2000. TCR beta VDJ combination and CDR3 sequence profiling used genomic DNA as the template. TCRdb trimmed public reads at Q25 via fastp, called clones via MiXCR and kept in-frame beta chains. Rows with one shared CDR3 protein collapse into an entry with the most common genes and DNA. A total of 210,000 or so distinct CDR3 sequences appear in this sample, about half of them only once. 15% to 20% of the sample goes to the ten largest clones. Flow cytometry had shown CD8+CD57+ cell expansion in the patients selected for sequencing. The sample was sorted CD4+, CD8+, or CD8+CD57+ T cells (not recorded which) from PBMCs. These receptors came from a human donor with aplastic anemia.

The V gene is TRBV3-1, the J gene TRBJ1-2, with D possibly matching TRBD1 (6 bases). The V gene's germline CDR1 is LGHDT and CDR2 YNNKEL (reference sequence). There are 15 residues in the CDR3. Trimming pared 2 bases from V and 6 bases from J, leaving 16 bases between. CDR3 in amino acids: CASSQRAGAGDGYTF. CDR3 DNA: TGTGCCAGCAGCCAAAGAGCGGGGGCTGGGGATGGCTACACCTTC.

The sample holds many counts of this clonotype. The gene calls are TRBV19 and TRBJ1-5; D might be TRBD1 (6 bases). V shed 6 bases and J shed 4 bases, with 19 bases lying between them. The CDR3 is made up of 16 amino acids. The germline CDR1 and CDR2 sequences are LNHDA and SQIVND (reference sequence). CDR3 residues: CASSKNDRPSNQPQHF. The CDR3 coding sequence is TGTGCCAGTAGCAAAAATGACAGGCCTTCTAATCAGCCCCAGCATTTT.

The V and J genes are TRBV10-3 and TRBJ1-1, with a possible D match to TRBD1 (5 bases). Germline CDR1 reads ENHRY; CDR2 reads SYGVKD. The ends were cut back, 4 bases at V and 0 bases at J, with 12 bases in the middle. The CDR3 extends over 15 amino acids. CDR3 protein: CAISAKDTMNTEAFF. Here the CDR3 DNA reads TGTGCCATCAGTGCTAAGGACACTATGAACACTGAAGCTTTCTTT.

The sample holds many counts of this clonotype. The chain links TRBV9 to TRBJ1-2; 8 bases line up with TRBD1. The CDR3 has 18 amino acids. Germline CDR1 SGDLS, CDR2 YYNGEE. V gave up 0 bases and J gave up 6 bases; unmatched junction bases: 16. The CDR3 here is CASSVGGQGAGYMDGYTF. Here the CDR3 DNA reads TGTGCCAGCAGCGTAGGAGGTCAGGGGGCAGGGTATATGGATGGCTACACCTTC.

This clonotype was recorded many times. V gene TRBV12-3 or TRBV12-4 combines with J gene TRBJ2-7; TRBD2 aligns across 7 bases. The CDR3 covers 14 residues. V lost 4 bases to trimming and J lost 3 bases; unmatched junction nucleotides: 6. The CDR3 DNA reads TGTGCCAGCAGTTACCAGCGGGGCCTCTACGAGCAGTACTTC. Protein product: CASSYQRGLYEQYF.

This clonotype was seen a handful of times. This chain connects TRBV15 to TRBJ1-2; D is uncertain. V was clipped by 5 bases and J by 7 bases, with 11 bases between them. Germline V gene data show CDR1 as LNHNV and CDR2 as YYDKDF (reference sequence). This CDR3 region has 12 residues. CDR3 amino acids: CATSVRTGGYTF. The CDR3 nucleotides read TGTGCCACCAGCGTGAGGACCGGTGGCTACACCTTC.

This clonotype was counted at least ten times. The chain uses TRBV4-2 and TRBJ2-5; D may be TRBD1 (6 bases). The germline V gene has CDR1 LGHNA and CDR2 YNFKEQ. The CDR3 is made up of 19 amino acids. V shed 0 bases and J shed 7 bases, with 27 bases lying between them. CDR3 in DNA: TGTGCCAGCAGCCAAGAGGGGGCGAGGGCCAAGATCCCGGCGGGGACCCAGTACTTC. The encoded protein is CASSQEGARAKIPAGTQYF.

This clonotype was detected ten times or more. The chain couples TRBV5-1 to TRBJ2-5; D is uncertain. Looked up from germline, CDR1 is SGHRS and CDR2 is YFSETQ. This CDR3 has 13 amino acids. Trimming removed 0 bases from V and 4 bases from J, with 7 bases in between. The CDR3 reads CASSLVVVETQYF. The CDR3 DNA reads TGCGCCAGCAGCTTGGTTGTTGTAGAGACCCAGTACTTC.

Concerning this clonotype: A much larger clone lies a single base off, so this may be a read error. The chain combines TRBV5-1 with TRBJ2-1, with 9 nucleotides matching TRBD1. CDR3 length equals 16 residues. Germline CDR1 reads SGHRS; CDR2 reads YFSETQ. Here the CDR3 reads CASSLVPTGGINKQFF. The CDR3 bases are TGCGCCAGCAGCTTGGTTCCGACAGGGGGTATCAATAAGCAGTTCTTC.

To note about this clonotype: One base away lies a much larger clone, so this may be a sequencing read error. This chain connects TRBV11-2 to TRBJ1-1; 8 nucleotides agree with TRBD1. The CDR3 totals 14 residues. The germline V gene encodes CDR1 SGHAT and CDR2 FQNNGV. CDR3 sequence reads: CSSSPRTGQTEAFF. CDR3 nucleotide sequence: TGTTCCAGCTCGCCTAGGACAGGGCAAACTGAAGCTTTCTTT.

A word on this clonotype: At one end, the junction sequence differs from germline, possibly due to a read error. The genes are TRBV5-1 and TRBJ2-7; TRBD1 aligns across 7 bases. Germline assignment: CDR1 SGHRS and CDR2 YFSETQ. This CDR3 is 13 amino acids long. The DNA of the CDR3 is TGTGCCAGGAGACAGGGCAGCTCCTACGAGCAGTACTTC. This gives the protein CARRQGSSYEQYF.

Only one count was recorded for this clonotype. The V call is TRBV25-1, the J call TRBJ2-7; 7 positions match TRBD1. Germline CDR1 and CDR2: MGHDK and SYGVNS. The CDR3 has 13 amino acids. V trimming: 6 bases; J trimming: 9 bases; junction bases outside the gene matches: 11. The CDR3 here is CASRHSTGVGQYF. In DNA form, the CDR3 reads TGTGCCAGCAGACACAGTACAGGGGTCGGGCAGTACTTC.

The CDR3 protein is CASSAGTNNEQFF. In nucleotides, the CDR3 is TGTGCCAGCAGCGCCGGGACAAACAATGAGCAGTTCTTC. The rearrangement joins TRBV9 to TRBJ2-1; possible D gene TRBD1, 6 bases. V was pared by 3 bases and J by 5 bases, with 9 bases between. Germline V lookup: CDR1 SGDLS, CDR2 YYNGEE. This CDR3 spans 13 amino acids.

The CDR3 region has the DNA TGCAGTGGTTCCCCGCAGTCAGATGGCTACACCTTC. It encodes CSGSPQSDGYTF. This sequence joins TRBV20-1 and TRBJ1-2; D is undetermined. The V gene lost 7 bases and the J gene lost 6 bases, with 15 bases spanning the gap. Looked up from germline, CDR1 is DFQATT and CDR2 is SNEGSKA (reference sequence). CDR3 length equals 12 residues.

In its sample, this clonotype was seen a few times. A junction boundary mismatches the germline segment, possibly from a read error. V and J are TRBV29-1 and TRBJ2-2, with D maybe TRBD1 (6 bases). CDR1 and CDR2 from the germline V gene are SQVTM and ANQGSEA. There are 14 residues in the CDR3. The CDR3 protein is CASRSRGHSGELFF. The CDR3 coding sequence is TGTGCCAGCAGATCCAGGGGCCATAGCGGGGAGCTGTTTTTT.

This clonotype was seen many times. The V and J genes are TRBV20-1 and TRBJ2-3, with D possibly being TRBD1 or TRBD2 (6 bases each). The CDR3 is 14 residues long. From germline, CDR1 is DFQATT and CDR2 SNEGSKA (reference sequence). Trimming removed 0 bases from V and 4 bases from J, with 11 bases in between. CDR3 amino acids: CSARDGGRADTQYF. The CDR3 DNA reads as TGCAGTGCTAGAGATGGGGGGCGCGCAGATACGCAGTATTTT.

The table lists this clonotype with many counts. The chain combines TRBV10-1 with TRBJ2-5, with D hard to call. The V end was cut by 7 bases, the J end by 4 bases, with 1 base between. The CDR3 contains 9 residues. The germline CDR1 and CDR2 sequences are WNHNN and SYGVQD (reference sequence). CDR3 protein: CASTETQYF. As DNA, the CDR3 is TGCGCCAGCACAGAGACCCAGTACTTC.

The sample holds a few counts of this clonotype. A much larger clonotype is one base distant, so this may be a read error. The gene calls are TRBV20-1 and TRBJ2-3; 8 bases are shared with TRBD1. Germline values: CDR1 DFQATT, CDR2 SNEGSKA (reference sequence). This CDR3 contains 15 residues. Trimming took 4 bases from V and 3 from J; bases not matched to a gene: 9. CDR3 residues: CSATPGQAVTDTQYF. CDR3 DNA: TGCAGTGCTACTCCGGGACAGGCAGTTACAGATACGCAGTATTTT.

Concerning this clonotype: The missing conserved phenylalanine or tryptophan at the end of this CDR3 makes a read error likely. This chain connects TRBV5-4 to TRBJ1-3, with D unresolved. The CDR3 totals 15 residues. Germline CDR1 reads SGHNT; CDR2 reads YYREEE (reference sequence). V was shortened by 0 bases and J by 7 bases, with 14 bases between the two germline ends. The chain's CDR3 is CASSLVPSTGNTIYS. In nucleotides, the CDR3 is TGTGCCAGCAGCTTGGTGCCTAGCACCGGGAACACCATATATTCT.

This sequence joins TRBV6-6 and TRBJ1-4, with D tentatively TRBD1 (6 bases). CDR1 is MNHNY, CDR2 SVGAGI, per germline (reference sequence). Trimming left V 7 bases short and J 3 bases short, with 12 bases between. The CDR3 is made up of 14 amino acids. CDR3 sequence reads: CASKKEGANEKLFF. Here the CDR3 DNA reads TGTGCCAGCAAAAAGGAGGGGGCTAATGAAAAACTGTTTTTT.

This sequence joins TRBV29-1 and TRBJ1-1; D is perhaps TRBD1 (6 bases). The CDR3 totals 12 residues. Germline CDR1 SQVTM, CDR2 ANQGSEA. V lost 6 bases, J lost 1 base, and 9 bases lay in between. In nucleotides, the CDR3 is TGCAGCGTCACGACAGGGAACACTGAAGCTTTCTTT. Protein product: CSVTTGNTEAFF.

The rearrangement joins TRBV29-1 to TRBJ1-1; the match to TRBD1 covers 7 bases. This CDR3 has 12 amino acids. Trimming removed 7 bases from V and 11 bases from J; junction bases left unmatched: 13. Germline CDR1 and CDR2: SQVTM and ANQGSEA. The CDR3 nucleotides read TGCAGCGCCCTGAGACAGGGAGGCGAGGCTTTCTTT. Translating gives CSALRQGGEAFF.

The genes are TRBV10-3 and TRBJ1-1; D is unresolved. The germline V gene has CDR1 ENHRY and CDR2 SYGVKD. CDR3 size: 13 residues. The V end was cut by 2 bases, the J end by 5 bases, with 9 bases between. CDR3 sequence (DNA): TGTGCCATCAGTGAGGAGGCGGATACTGAAGCTTTCTTT. Residues: CAISEEADTEAFF.

This rearrangement joins TRBV7-2 to TRBJ2-5; D not certain. The CDR3 has 14 amino acids. V was clipped by 2 bases and J by 2 bases, with 9 bases between them. Germline CDR1 SGHTA, CDR2 FQGNSA. Written as DNA, the CDR3 is TGTGCCAGCAGCTTAACCGCGTTTCAAGAGACCCAGTACTTC. It specifies CASSLTAFQETQYF.